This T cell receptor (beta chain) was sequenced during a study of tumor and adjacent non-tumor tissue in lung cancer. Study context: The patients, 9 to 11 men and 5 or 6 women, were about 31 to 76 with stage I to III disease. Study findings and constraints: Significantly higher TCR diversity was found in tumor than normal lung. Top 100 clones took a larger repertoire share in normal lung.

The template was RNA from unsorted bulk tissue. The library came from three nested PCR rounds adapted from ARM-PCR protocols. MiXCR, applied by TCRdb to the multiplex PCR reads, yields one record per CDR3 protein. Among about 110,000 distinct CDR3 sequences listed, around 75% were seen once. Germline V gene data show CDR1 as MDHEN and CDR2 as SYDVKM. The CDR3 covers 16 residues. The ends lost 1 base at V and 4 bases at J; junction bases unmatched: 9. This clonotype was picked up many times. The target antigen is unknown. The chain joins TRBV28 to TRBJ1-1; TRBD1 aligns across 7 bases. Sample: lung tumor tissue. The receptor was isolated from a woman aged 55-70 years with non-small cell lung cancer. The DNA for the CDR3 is TGTGCCAGCAGTTTATCGGGAGCAGGGGGTAGCACTGAAGCTTTCTTT. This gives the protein CASSLSGAGGSTEAFF.